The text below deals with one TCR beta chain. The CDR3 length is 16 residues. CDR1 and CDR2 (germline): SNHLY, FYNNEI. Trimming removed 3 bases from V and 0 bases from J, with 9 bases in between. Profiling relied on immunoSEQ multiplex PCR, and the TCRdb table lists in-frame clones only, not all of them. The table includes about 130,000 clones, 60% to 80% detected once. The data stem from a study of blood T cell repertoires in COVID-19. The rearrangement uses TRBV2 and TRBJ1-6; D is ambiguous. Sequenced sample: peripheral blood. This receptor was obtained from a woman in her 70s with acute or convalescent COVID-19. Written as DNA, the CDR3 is TGTGCCAGCAGTGAGAGGAGGACCTCCTATAATTCACCCCTCCACTTT. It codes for CASSERRTSYNSPLHF.